This T cell receptor (beta chain) is drawn from a study of blood T cell repertoires in COVID-19. Study summary: Whether acute or convalescent, the COVID-19 samples came from the United States, Italy and Spain.

Germline-derived CDR1 and CDR2 are KGHDR and SFDVKD. The V end lost 9 bases, the J end lost 1 base, and 11 bases lay between the germline ends. The CDR3 contains 13 residues. Here immunoSEQ multiplex PCR was the method, and the copy in TCRdb shows in-frame clones only, minus some. The sample has about 130,000 clones; approximately 84% are singletons. The receptor comes from a man aged 55 to 70 with acute or convalescent COVID-19. Input material: peripheral blood. The V gene is TRBV24-1, the J gene TRBJ1-2, with D possibly being TRBD1 (5 bases). CDR3 sequence reads: CATGAPGNYGYTF. Here the CDR3 DNA reads TGTGCCACCGGGGCCCCGGGTAACTATGGCTACACCTTC.